This note documents a single TCR beta chain sequence. The assay was immunoSEQ multiplex PCR, and TCRdb's table has in-frame clones only and misses some. Of roughly 75,000 clones in the sample, about 80% are singletons; the top ten hold around 0.91%. These data belong to a study of blood T cell repertoires in COVID-19. The CDR3 is 15 amino acids. The germline CDR1 and CDR2 sequences are MNHEY and SVGAGI. Trimming at V came to 2 bases and at J to 2 bases, leaving 5 bases not matched to a gene. The J gene is TRBJ2-5, the V gene TRBV6-5, with 7 bases aligning to TRBD1. The sequence was obtained from an older woman with acute or convalescent COVID-19. The sample was peripheral blood. CDR3 amino acids: CASSYGTAYQETQYF. Written as DNA, the CDR3 is TGTGCCAGCAGTTACGGGACAGCCTATCAAGAGACCCAGTACTTC.